This T cell receptor (beta chain) was recorded in a study of T-cell memory formation after mild COVID-19. Study at large: Largely donor-specific sequence clusters came from two donors. The study's findings and limits: A second wave expanding day 15 to 37 was CD4+-biased; contracting clones were balanced. Clones which contracted sat mainly in CM and EM if CD4+, and in EMRA if CD8+.

Only a few counts were recorded for this clonotype. Its antigen remains unknown. CDR3 length equals 15 residues. The V segment lost 4 bases and the J segment 2 bases; nucleotides outside the gene matches: 8. CDR1 is SGHTA, CDR2 FQGNSA, per germline. From the 5' RACE reads, TCRdb called clonotypes with MiXCR, one entry per CDR3 protein. This table has tens of thousands of distinct CDR3 sequences, 12% appearing once. Sequencing used PBMCs or a T cell subset sorted from them (not recorded which). The chain recombines TRBV7-2 with TRBJ2-7, with 7 nucleotides matching TRBD2. This sequence was found in a man aged 18-30 years who had mild COVID-19 (a few samples of this study predate the infection). Cell type and time point are not known. The chain's CDR3 is CASSSRLASAYEQYF. CDR3 bases: TGTGCCAGCAGCTCCCGACTAGCTTCGGCCTACGAGCAGTACTTC.